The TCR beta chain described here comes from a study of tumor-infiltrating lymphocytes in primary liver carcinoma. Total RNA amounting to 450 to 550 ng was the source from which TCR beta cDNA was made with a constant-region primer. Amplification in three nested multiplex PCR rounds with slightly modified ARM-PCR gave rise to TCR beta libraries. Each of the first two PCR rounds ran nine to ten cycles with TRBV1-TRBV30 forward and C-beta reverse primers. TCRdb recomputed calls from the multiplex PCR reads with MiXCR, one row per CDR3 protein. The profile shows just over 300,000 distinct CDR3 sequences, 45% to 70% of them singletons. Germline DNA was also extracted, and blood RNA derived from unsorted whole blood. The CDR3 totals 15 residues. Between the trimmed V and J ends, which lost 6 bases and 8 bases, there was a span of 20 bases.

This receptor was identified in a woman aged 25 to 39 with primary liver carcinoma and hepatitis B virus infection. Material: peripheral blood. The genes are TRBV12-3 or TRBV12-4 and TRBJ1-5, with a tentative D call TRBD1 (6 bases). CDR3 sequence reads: CASRVTGGIGEPQHF. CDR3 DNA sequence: TGTGCCAGCAGGGTGACAGGTGGGATAGGGGAGCCCCAGCATTTT.